This note documents a single T cell receptor (beta chain) sequence. This entry comes from a study of blood T cell repertoires in COVID-19. This CDR3 region has 16 residues. The germline CDR1 and CDR2 sequences are SGHTS and YDEGEE. After removal of 5 bases from V and 3 bases from J, the junction contained 11 bases not matched to a gene. Sequencing used immunoSEQ multiplex PCR; TCRdb keeps in-frame clones, though not all of them. Among roughly 40,000 clones listed, roughly 90% were seen once. The receptor was isolated from a man in his forties or fifties with active COVID-19. Sequencing was done on a sample of peripheral blood. The chain joins TRBV5-8 to TRBJ2-1, with 7 bases that match TRBD1. DNA of the CDR3: TGTGCCAGCAGTCCAACAGGGGCGTTAGGCTACAATGAGCAGTTCTTC. It encodes CASSPTGALGYNEQFF.